The 2 T cell receptor beta chains in this list originate from one sample, sequenced in a study of blood T cell repertoires in COVID-19 (dated by TCRdb to 2020 to 2022). Libraries were made using the immunoSEQ multiplex PCR assay. Drawn from immuneACCESS, this table holds only the in-frame rearrangements with V and J called that TCRdb kept. Clones are partly lost; checked studies trace under half to an unresolved V gene and leave the rest unexplained. This sample has 200,000 to 300,000 clones in its table, and roughly 84% of those were observed once. The ten top clones hold 1.5% of the sample. The sample taken for sequencing was peripheral blood. These receptors were collected from a middle-aged woman who had recovered from COVID-19.

The rearrangement links TRBV7-5 to TRBJ2-3; no DNA check was done on the table's D call, TRBD1. TRBV7-5 is flagged as a pseudogene. This CDR3 is 16 amino acids long. The CDR3 DNA reads as TGTGCCAGAAGCCTCCTTCCTAGGGGTAGCACAGATACGCAGTATTTT. It translates to CARSLLPRGSTDTQYF.

The chain recombines TRBV11-1 with TRBJ1-1, with TRBD1 identical over 7 bases. Germline V gene lookup returns CDR1 SGHAT and CDR2 FQDESV (reference sequence). With V trimmed by 5 bases and J by 3 bases, 3 bases remained unmatched. This CDR3 is 13 amino acids long. Here the CDR3 reads CASSHGQDTEAFF. The CDR3 DNA reads TGTGCCAGCAGCCACGGACAGGACACTGAAGCTTTCTTT. Full variable domain (outside the CDR3, taken from reference TRBV11-1 and TRBJ1-1): EAEVAQSPRYKITEKSQAVAFWCDPISGHATLYWYRQILGQGPELLVQFQDESVVDDSQLPKDRFSAERLKGVDSTLKIQPAELGDSAMYLCASSHGQDTEAFFGQGTRLTVV.